A single sample gave rise to the 24 T cell receptor beta chains below, sequenced in a study of T cell clonality in common variable immunodeficiency. Some clones are missing from TCRdb's copy, which holds only in-frame ones; the method was immunoSEQ multiplex PCR. This repertoire lists roughly 23,000 clones without singletons; roughly 9.6% sits in the top ten. Study-wide results and limits: Common variable immunodeficiency TCR beta sequences reportedly had fewer deletions and N-nucleotide insertions.

No antigen is known for these receptors. Sequenced sample: peripheral blood mononuclear cells. The receptors derive from a human donor with common variable immunodeficiency.

This clone occurred many times. The read finishes 3 residues shy of the CDR3 end, and the germline J gene is used to complete it. J is TRBJ2-1 and V is TRBV20-1; 10 bases match TRBD2. CDR3 length: 16 residues. Per germline, CDR1 DFQATT and CDR2 SNEGSKA (reference sequence). V shed 1 base and J 8 bases; nucleotides not matched to a gene: 11. The DNA read from the CDR3 is TGCAGTGCTAGAGGGGCTAGCGGGAGTTCATCCCATGAG. It translates to CSARGASGSSSHE. The CDR3 in full is CSARGASGSSSHEQFF.

This clone has only a few counts. Here the CDR3 reads CASSLTLAAYEQYF. The sequenced CDR3 bases are TGCGCCAGCAGCTTGACACTAGCGGCCTACGAG. J is TRBJ2-7 and V is TRBV5-1; 8 bases align to TRBD2. The read halts 3 residues ahead of the CDR3 end, with the missing end drawn from the germline J gene. There are 14 residues in the CDR3. The J segment lost 2 bases and the V segment lost 1 base, leaving 2 bases of the junction unmatched. Germline CDR1 SGHRS, CDR2 YFSETQ.

For this clone: The read ends 3 residues before the CDR3 terminus; that terminus is restored from the germline J gene. The chain couples TRBV7-8 to TRBJ1-2; TRBD1 is a possible D gene (5 bases). The CDR3 spans 15 residues. CDR1 SGHVS and CDR2 FQNEAQ come from the germline V gene. V was pared by 1 base and J by 0 bases, with 9 bases between. CDR3 amino acids: CASSLDTGTNYGYTF. Incomplete CDR3 DNA: TGTGCCAGCAGCTTAGATACAGGAACTAACTATGGC.

This clone was counted many times. Coverage ceases 3 residues before the CDR3 finishes, and the germline J gene fills in the end. The chain joins TRBV30 to TRBJ2-3; D call uncertain. The CDR3 is made up of 12 amino acids. CDR1 and CDR2 (germline): GTSNPN, SVGIG (reference sequence). V lost 0 bases to trimming and J lost 7 bases, with 8 bases between them. The CDR3: CAWSVQWNTQYF. The sequenced part of the CDR3 DNA is TGTGCCTGGAGTGTACAGTGGAATACG.

Comments on this clone: The germline gene is not matched at one end of the junction; a read error may be the cause. The read terminates 3 residues before the CDR3 end, so the remaining end is supplied by the germline J gene. The J gene is TRBJ1-1, the V gene TRBV7-9, with D possibly matching TRBD1 (5 bases). Germline CDR1 is SEHNR and CDR2 is FQNEAQ (reference sequence). The CDR3 is 13 amino acids. The sequenced CDR3 bases are TGTTCCAGCAGCTTCCTCCAGGGCACTGAA. Protein sequence: CSSSFLQGTE. The full CDR3 is CSSSFLQGTEAFF.

Comments on this clone: The CDR3 is cut off 3 residues early in the read; its end comes from the germline J gene. The rearrangement joins TRBV7-2 to TRBJ1-2; 8 bases are shared with TRBD1. This CDR3 has 15 amino acids. The V gene end was trimmed by 4 bases and the J gene end by 2 bases; junction bases not matched to a gene: 6. Germline lookup yields CDR1 SGHTA and CDR2 FQGNSA. The part of the CDR3 DNA that was read is TGTGCCAGCAGCTCCCGAGGACAGGGCAACTATGGC. The encoded protein is CASSSRGQGNYG. The full CDR3 protein reads CASSSRGQGNYGYTF.

This clone was recorded at least ten times. The CDR3 extends 3 residues past the end of the read, so its final part is completed from the germline J gene. The chain uses TRBV18 and TRBJ2-1; D gene unclear. CDR1 and CDR2 from the germline V gene are KGHSH and LQKENI. Trimming stripped 3 bases from V and 5 bases from J, with 11 bases between. The CDR3 has 14 amino acids. The sequenced part of the CDR3 DNA is TGTGCCAGCTCACCCTCTCCTGTTGACAATGAG. Amino acid sequence: CASSPSPVDNE. The entire CDR3 protein is CASSPSPVDNEQFF.

The sample holds a few counts of this clone. Read sequence stops 3 residues before the CDR3 end, and the germline J gene provides the missing end. The chain combines TRBV7-6 with TRBJ2-7; 8 positions match TRBD2. Germline V CDR1 and CDR2: SGHVS, FNYEAQ. V shed 1 base, J shed 3 bases, and the junction held 5 bases outside the gene matches. The CDR3 totals 15 residues. The DNA read from the CDR3 is TGTGCCAGCAGCTTAGATATGGGACTAGGCTACGAG. Amino acid sequence: CASSLDMGLGYE. The entire CDR3 is CASSLDMGLGYEQYF.

On this clone: The DNA ends 3 residues before the CDR3 does, and the rest of the CDR3 is filled in from the germline J gene. The rearrangement uses TRBV7-9 and TRBJ2-7, with 8 bases fitting TRBD2. The CDR3 is 13 amino acids. Germline V CDR1 and CDR2: SEHNR, FQNEAQ (reference sequence). Trimming at V came to 5 bases and at J to 0 bases, leaving 0 bases not matched to a gene. This CDR3 reads CASSGTSSYEQYF. CDR3 DNA (partial): TGTGCCAGCAGCGGGACTAGCTCCTACGAG.

The covered CDR3 bases are TGTGCCAGCAGCCCAGATCCCATGTATGGC. This codes for CASSPDPMYG. The full CDR3 sequence reads CASSPDPMYGYTF. The chain combines TRBV7-2 with TRBJ1-2, with D unresolved. The read finishes 3 residues shy of the CDR3 end, and the germline J gene is used to complete it. This CDR3 comprises 13 residues. Germline loops: CDR1 SGHTA, CDR2 FQGNSA. The V end was cut by 5 bases, the J end by 5 bases, with 12 bases between.

This clone came up a few times. The read terminates 3 residues ahead of where the CDR3 ends, so the germline J gene completes it. The genes are TRBV30 and TRBJ1-2, with TRBD1 matching over 7 bases. The CDR3 consists of 12 residues. From germline, CDR1 is GTSNPN and CDR2 SVGIG (reference sequence). The part of the CDR3 DNA that was read is TGTGCCTCGACTCGACAGGGAATGGGC. It codes for CASTRQGMG. The entire CDR3 reads CASTRQGMGYTF.

On this clone: The read ends 3 residues shy of where the CDR3 ends; the end is completed using the germline J gene. The V call is TRBV19, the J call TRBJ2-7; possible D gene TRBD2, 5 bases. The CDR3 has 16 residues. In germline, CDR1 is LNHDA, CDR2 SQIVND (reference sequence). V was shortened by 5 bases and J by 0 bases, with 17 bases between the two germline ends. The DNA read from the CDR3 is TGTGCCAGTAGTCGGAGGTGGGCACCCAGCTCCTACGAG. Translating gives CASSRRWAPSSYE. The full CDR3 protein is CASSRRWAPSSYEQYF. The whole variable domain, remainder taken from reference TRBV19 and TRBJ2-7, is DGGITQSPKYLFRKEGQNVTLSCEQNLNHDAMYWYRQDPGQGLRLIYYSQIVNDFQKGDIAEGYSVSREKKESFPLTVTSAQKNPTAFYLCASSRRWAPSSYEQYFGPGTRLTVT.

This clone was found a few times. The CDR3 here is CASSLEGAEQYF. CDR3 bases read: TGTGCCAGCAGCTTAGAAGGGGCCGAG. The gene calls are TRBV7-2 and TRBJ2-7, with D maybe TRBD1 (5 bases). The DNA ends 3 residues before the CDR3 does, and the rest of the CDR3 is filled in from the germline J gene. The V gene lost 1 base and the J gene lost 6 bases, with 7 bases spanning the gap. CDR3 length: 12 amino acids. CDR1 and CDR2 from the germline V gene are SGHTA and FQGNSA.

This clone was seen ten or more times. The read ends 3 residues shy of where the CDR3 ends; the end is completed using the germline J gene. The rearrangement joins TRBV18 to TRBJ2-3, with 7 bases that match TRBD2. Trimming at V came to 4 bases and at J to 2 bases, leaving 6 bases not matched to a gene. Looked up from germline, CDR1 is KGHSH and CDR2 is LQKENI. CDR3 length equals 15 residues. CDR3 protein: CASSRGAGDTDTQYF. The DNA read from the CDR3 is TGTGCCAGCTCACGCGGCGCGGGAGACACAGATACG.

On this clone: With the read ending 3 residues before the CDR3 end, the germline J gene is used to fill in that end. The rearrangement joins TRBV19 to TRBJ1-2; tentative D call: TRBD1 (6 bases). The germline gives CDR1 LNHDA, CDR2 SQIVND (reference sequence). This CDR3 is 13 amino acids long. The CDR3 reads CASSMGQSNGYTF. CDR3 DNA, as far as it was read: TGTGCCAGTAGTATGGGACAAAGCAACGGC.

Remarks on this clone: The read ends 3 residues early relative to the CDR3; the germline J gene fills the gap. The chain couples TRBV2 to TRBJ2-3; 7 bases agree with TRBD1. CDR1 SNHLY and CDR2 FYNNEI come from the germline V gene. The V segment lost 0 bases and the J segment 5 bases; nucleotides outside the gene matches: 11. This CDR3 is 17 amino acids long. CDR3 bases read: TGTGCCAGCAGTGAAGCGCTTCGAGGGGGCGCAGAAGATACG. Translating it yields CASSEALRGGAEDT. In full, the CDR3 is CASSEALRGGAEDTQYF.

This clone was recorded many times. Read coverage stops 3 residues before the CDR3 terminus; the germline J gene supplies the remainder. The V and J genes are TRBV29-1 and TRBJ2-2; 8 bases align to TRBD1. This CDR3 has 11 amino acids. Per germline, CDR1 SQVTM and CDR2 ANQGSEA. The chain's CDR3 is CSVFRTGRLFF. CDR3 DNA (partial): TGCAGCGTTTTTAGGACAGGGCGG.

Details on this clone: The observed sequence ends 3 residues before the CDR3 terminus, with the missing tail filled in from the germline J gene. This sequence joins TRBV19 and TRBJ2-7; 10 bases fit TRBD2. The trim removed 5 bases at V and 2 bases at J, leaving 12 bases unmatched. The CDR3 runs to 17 residues. Germline CDR1 LNHDA, CDR2 SQIVND (reference sequence). CDR3 DNA (partial): TGTGCCAGTAGTCCCACCCGGCTAGCGGGAGTCCCCTACGAG. Its translation: CASSPTRLAGVPYE. The complete CDR3 sequence is CASSPTRLAGVPYEQYF.

This clone came up a few times. The read stops 3 residues short of the end of the CDR3; the missing end is completed from the germline J gene. The chain is built from TRBV29-1 and TRBJ1-3, with 8 positions matching TRBD1. Germline CDR1 and CDR2: SQVTM and ANQGSEA. The CDR3 has 13 residues. The CDR3 protein is CSVETGGTGTIYF. The part of the CDR3 DNA that was read is TGCAGCGTTGAAACAGGGGGGACGGGGACC.

Ten or more counts support this clone. The CDR3 end falls 3 residues outside the read, so it is completed with the germline J gene. The chain employs TRBV5-1 and TRBJ2-1; 8 bases line up with TRBD2. CDR1 is SGHRS, CDR2 YFSETQ, per germline. J gave up 4 bases and V 1 base, and 4 bases lay outside the gene matches. The CDR3 has 15 amino acids. Incomplete CDR3 DNA: TGCGCCAGCAGCTTGAAAACGGGGGGGTACAATGAG. Its translation is CASSLKTGGYNE. The complete CDR3 sequence is CASSLKTGGYNEQFF. The whole variable domain, filled in from reference TRBV5-1 and TRBJ2-1, reads KAGVTQTPRYLIKTRGQQVTLSCSPISGHRSVSWYQQTPGQGLQFLFEYFSETQRNKGNFPGRFSGRQFSNSRSEMNVSTLELGDSALYLCASSLKTGGYNEQFFGPGTRLTVL.

Comments on this clone: The read ends 3 residues early relative to the CDR3; the germline J gene fills the gap. The chain employs TRBV2 and TRBJ2-5; D gene ambiguous. The germline V and J ends were trimmed by 8 bases and 4 bases, with 8 bases remaining between them. The CDR3 has 11 amino acids. Germline loops: CDR1 SNHLY, CDR2 FYNNEI. The sequenced CDR3 bases are TGTGCCAGCGGCCTGGCAGAGACC. Protein: CASGLAET. The CDR3 in full is CASGLAETQYF.

This clone was counted only a few times. The CDR3 is cut off 3 residues early in the read; its end comes from the germline J gene. The rearrangement uses TRBV7-2 and TRBJ1-2, with TRBD1 as a possible D gene (6 bases). Trimming took 4 bases from V and 3 from J, leaving 12 bases between them. CDR1 is SGHTA, CDR2 FQGNSA, per germline. The CDR3 totals 14 residues. CDR3 DNA (partial): TGTGCCAGCAGCTCCATGACAGGACACTATGGC. Residues: CASSSMTGHYG. From start to end, the CDR3 is CASSSMTGHYGYTF.

The sample holds a few counts of this clone. The read ends 3 residues before the CDR3 terminus; that terminus is restored from the germline J gene. V usage is TRBV5-1 and J usage is TRBJ1-6; 7 bases are a match to TRBD1. The V and J ends lost 3 bases and 10 bases, in that order; junction bases with no gene match: 10. The CDR3 loop spans 15 amino acids. CDR1 SGHRS and CDR2 YFSETQ come from the germline V gene. CDR3 DNA, as far as it was read: TGCGCCAGCAGCTCGACAGGGAGTTCGGGATCACCC. This translates into CASSSTGSSGSP. In full, the CDR3 reads CASSSTGSSGSPLHF.

This clone showed up just a few times. The CDR3 DNA, read in part, is TGTGCCTGGAGTCCCTCGGACAGGGGGTACGAG. Its translation is CAWSPSDRGYE. The whole CDR3 protein reads CAWSPSDRGYEQYF. The chain uses TRBV30 and TRBJ2-7; 10 bases agree with TRBD1. The CDR3 end falls 3 residues outside the read, so it is completed with the germline J gene. CDR3 length: 14 amino acids. Germline CDR1 and CDR2: GTSNPN and SVGIG (reference sequence). V was clipped by 2 bases and J by 4 bases; unmatched bases: 5. Using reference TRBV30 and TRBJ2-7 for the parts outside the CDR3, the full variable domain is SQTIHQWPATLVQPVGSPLSLECTVEGTSNPNLYWYRQAAGRGLQLLFYSVGIGQISSEVPQNLSASRPQDRQFILSSKKLLLSDSGFYLCAWSPSDRGYEQYFGPGTRLTVT.